This entry lists 2 T cell receptor beta chains sequenced from one sample in a study of cytomegalovirus exposure and HLA in healthy donors. Vbeta (60) and Jbeta (13) primers were used in the PCR. Profiling relied on immunoSEQ multiplex PCR, and the TCRdb table lists in-frame clones only, not all of them. Across tens of thousands of clones, the top ten clones capture 0.58% of the sample. Material: PBMCs. These receptors came from a man between 45 and 60 years old in good health and CMV-seronegative.

The J gene is TRBJ2-7, the V gene TRBV28, with TRBD1 matching 9 bases. Trimming cost V 4 bases and J 2 bases; bases outside gene matches: 6. Germline V gives CDR1 MDHEN, CDR2 SYDVKM. This CDR3 is 15 amino acids long. The CDR3 loop reads CASSSTGGLAYEQYF. The CDR3 nucleotides read TGTGCCAGCAGTTCCACAGGGGGCCTCGCCTACGAGCAGTACTTC.

The rearrangement uses TRBV4-2 and TRBJ1-2, with D perhaps TRBD1 (6 bases). Trimming took 4 bases from V and 2 from J, leaving 11 bases between them. CDR1 is LGHNA, CDR2 YNFKEQ, per germline. There are 14 residues in the CDR3. The CDR3 sequence: CASSLDRKNYGYTF. DNA of the CDR3: TGTGCCAGCAGCCTCGACAGGAAGAACTATGGCTACACCTTC.